Below are 9 T cell receptor beta chains sequenced from a single sample in a study of control samples from healthy donors and cancer patients. Generated by immunoSEQ multiplex PCR, the TCRdb table keeps only in-frame clones and is missing some. The table includes some 110,000 clones, roughly 80% detected once. Specimen: blood. These receptors came from a woman between 50 and 59 years old in good health.

The chain joins TRBV7-3 to TRBJ2-1, with 7 nucleotides matching TRBD1. The CDR3 is 13 amino acids. Germline CDR1 is SGHTA and CDR2 is FQGTGA. V was pared by 5 bases and J by 5 bases, with 3 bases of the junction left unmatched. The CDR3 here is CASSTDRNNEQFF. Here the CDR3 DNA reads TGTGCCAGCAGCACGGACAGGAACAATGAGCAGTTCTTC.

This chain connects TRBV16 to TRBJ1-4, with 7 positions matching TRBD1. V lost 4 bases and J lost 4; bases outside the gene matches: 3. Germline CDR1 and CDR2: KGHSY and FQNENV. The CDR3 has 14 amino acids. CDR3 DNA sequence: TGTGCCAGCAGCCGGGGACAGTATAATGAAAAACTGTTTTTT. Translating gives CASSRGQYNEKLFF.

This chain connects TRBV6-5 to TRBJ2-1, with D unresolved. The germline V and J ends were trimmed by 5 bases and 5 bases, with 4 bases remaining between them. Germline-derived CDR1 and CDR2 are MNHEY and SVGAGI. There are 11 residues in the CDR3. The DNA of the CDR3 is TGTGCCAGCAGTCTGAACAATGAGCAGTTCTTC. The encoded protein is CASSLNNEQFF.

The chain links TRBV11-2 to TRBJ2-7; 7 bases map to TRBD1. This CDR3 has 13 amino acids. Germline V CDR1 and CDR2: SGHAT, FQNNGV. Trimming cost V 5 bases and J 6 bases; bases outside gene matches: 7. The CDR3 nucleotides read TGTGCCAGCAGCGTGGACAGGACCCGCGAGCAGTACTTC. Residues: CASSVDRTREQYF. The whole variable domain, filled in from reference TRBV11-2 and TRBJ2-7, reads EAGVAQSPRYKIIEKRQSVAFWCNPISGHATLYWYQQILGQGPKLLIQFQNNGVVDDSQLPKDRFSAERLKGVDSTLKIQPAKLEDSAVYLCASSVDRTREQYFGPGTRLTVT.

V usage is TRBV21-1 and J usage is TRBJ2-7. TRBV21-1 is assigned pseudogene status. The CDR3 spans 17 residues. The CDR3 region has the DNA TGTGCCAGCAGCAAAATAGTCGGCCCGGAGGGGGACTACGAGCAGTACTTC. It translates to CASSKIVGPEGDYEQYF.

This chain joins TRBV30 and TRBJ1-1, with D possibly matching TRBD1 (5 bases). This CDR3 region has 14 residues. Germline CDR1 reads GTSNPN; CDR2 reads SVGIG (reference sequence). The V and J ends lost 4 bases and 9 bases respectively, with 21 bases between them. The DNA of the CDR3 is TGTGCCTGGACTTTGGATCGAGGGACCGGTAAAGCTTTCTTT. This sequence encodes CAWTLDRGTGKAFF.

The chain uses TRBV3-1 (or the pseudogene TRBV3-2) and TRBJ1-2; D gene uncertain. This CDR3 has 13 amino acids. Trimming took off 2 bases at V and 2 bases at J, with 6 bases between the two ends. Germline V gene data show CDR1 as LGHDT and CDR2 as YNNKEL (reference sequence). Here the CDR3 reads CASSQTTNYGYTF. CDR3 DNA sequence: TGTGCCAGCAGCCAAACCACAAACTATGGCTACACCTTC.

This sequence joins TRBV28 and TRBJ1-2; 9 nucleotides match TRBD1. Germline V lookup: CDR1 MDHEN, CDR2 SYDVKM. With 11 bases clipped from V and 1 base from J, the junction kept 8 bases outside the gene matches. The CDR3 covers 14 residues. The CDR3 protein is CASSTGGDNYGYTF. DNA of the CDR3: TGTGCCTCATCGACAGGGGGAGATAACTATGGCTACACCTTC.

In its sample, this clone was seen a few times. V and J are TRBV15 and TRBJ2-7, with 9 bases that match TRBD1. V trimming: 0 bases; J trimming: 5 bases; junction bases outside the gene matches: 5. This CDR3 contains 15 residues. Germline loops: CDR1 LNHNV, CDR2 YYDKDF (reference sequence). CDR3 region: CATSRDQGTGNEQYF. CDR3 nucleotides: TGTGCCACCAGCAGAGATCAAGGGACAGGGAACGAGCAGTACTTC.